Detailed here is one T cell receptor beta chain. No antigen is known for it. This record comes from a study of cytomegalovirus exposure and HLA in healthy donors. While unrecorded immune exposures were likely, the donors were nominally healthy when sampled. V lost 8 bases and J lost 4, with 14 bases in between. The CDR3 has 13 residues. Germline CDR1 SEHNR, CDR2 FQNEAQ (reference sequence). Whole-study findings and limits: The authors later found most CMV-associated TCR beta chains appeared HLA-restricted. For most TCR sequences rarity was the rule, although some public TCRs occurred in many donors. A few CMV-associated chains proved CMV antigen-specific in vitro.

Researchers ran the PCR with 60 Vbeta and 13 Jbeta primers. TCRdb's copy holds only in-frame clones and misses some; the assay was immunoSEQ multiplex PCR. The data contain around 190,000 clones, around 77% of them singletons. This receptor was obtained from a woman aged 25 to 45 in good health and CMV-seronegative. The sequenced sample was PBMCs. The rearrangement links TRBV7-9 to TRBJ1-2; D unresolved. The CDR3 DNA is TGTGCCAGCCCAAGTGATGCAGGCTATGGCTACACCTTC. Amino acids: CASPSDAGYGYTF. Drawing the rest from reference TRBV7-9 and TRBJ1-2, the complete variable domain is DTGVSQNPRHKITKRGQNVTFRCDPISEHNRLYWYRQTLGQGPEFLTYFQNEAQLEKSRLLSDRFSAERPKGSFSTLEIQRTEQGDSAMYLCASPSDAGYGYTFGSGTRLTVV.